This T cell receptor beta chain was identified in a study of blood T cells in healthy people across ages. This clonotype turned up a few times. This CDR3 spans 16 amino acids. CDR1 and CDR2 (germline): SEHNR, FQNEAQ (reference sequence). V was trimmed by 5 bases and J by 2 bases, leaving 19 bases between them. Sample-barcoded 5' priming and a J-beta primer mix drove a second PCR of roughly 7 to 11 cycles. TCRdb reprocessed the 5' RACE reads via MiXCR and lists one record per CDR3 protein. Of 550,000 to 750,000 distinct CDR3 sequences in the sample, more than 20% are singletons; the top ten hold roughly 3.6%.

This sequence was found in a man in his 70s in good health. The V call is TRBV7-9, the J call TRBJ2-7; a weak D match, TRBD1 (6 bases). The source material was blood. The CDR3: CASSPRGTLGTYEQYF. CDR3 DNA sequence: TGTGCCAGCAGCCCGAGGGGGACGTTAGGCACCTACGAGCAGTACTTC.